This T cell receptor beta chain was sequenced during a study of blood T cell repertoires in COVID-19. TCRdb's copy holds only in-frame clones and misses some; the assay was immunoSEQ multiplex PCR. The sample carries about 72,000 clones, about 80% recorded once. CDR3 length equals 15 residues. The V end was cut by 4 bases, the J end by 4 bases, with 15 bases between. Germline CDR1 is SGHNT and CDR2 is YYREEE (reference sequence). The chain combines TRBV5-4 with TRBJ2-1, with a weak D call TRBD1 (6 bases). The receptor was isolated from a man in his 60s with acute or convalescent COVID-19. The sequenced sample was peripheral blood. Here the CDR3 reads CASSPAGVSYNEQFF. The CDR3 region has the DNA TGTGCCAGCAGCCCCGCAGGGGTGAGTTACAATGAGCAGTTCTTC. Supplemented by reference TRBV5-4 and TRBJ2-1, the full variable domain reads ETGVTQSPTHLIKTRGQQVTLRCSSQSGHNTVSWYQQALGQGPQFIFQYYREEENGRGNFPPRFSGLQFPNYSSELNVNALELDDSALYLCASSPAGVSYNEQFFGPGTRLTVL.